This T cell receptor (beta chain) was sequenced for a study of STAT5B mutations in CD4+ large granular lymphocyte leukemia. Looking at the study overall: The CDR3 'QG' motif was associated with a particular HLA allele among healthy donors. Overall study results and limits: Higher CD4+ than CD8+ T-LGLL clonality might reflect small sample size. 8/27 top patient clones versus 2/35 control clones were TRBV06-family.

Using immunoSEQ multiplex PCR, the repertoire was profiled, and TCRdb retains in-frame clones only, with some absent. The repertoire holds approximately 30,000 clones, with more than 70% as singletons. Comments on this clone: As yet, its antigen is unknown.

There are 14 residues in the CDR3. Germline CDR1 and CDR2: MNHEY and SMNVEV (reference sequence). V dropped 7 bases and J dropped 3 bases, with 15 bases sitting between them. The clonotype was recovered from a human donor in good health. The sample comprised CD4+ T cells from blood buffy coats. This chain joins TRBV27 and TRBJ1-1; a possible D gene is TRBD1 (6 bases). This CDR3 is CASIRGVKDTEAFF. The CDR3, as DNA: TGTGCCAGCATCAGGGGTGTTAAGGACACTGAAGCTTTCTTT.